These T cell receptor beta chains were read from a single sample in a study of cytomegalovirus exposure and HLA in healthy donors. Sequencing was performed with immunoSEQ multiplex PCR; in TCRdb, only in-frame clones are kept and a portion is missing. The repertoire holds 150,000 to 180,000 clones, with roughly 80% as singletons. The sequencing input was PBMCs. The receptor set was obtained from a man aged 25 to 45 in good health and CMV-seropositive. Both conserved end residues are part of each CDR3. The order of the fields is CDR3 protein, CDR3 DNA, V gene, J gene, D gene, clone size. D genes are given only for firm matches. Size values are once, few and many counts, or a class for expanded clones, and some rows have none.

cdr3_aa: CASSLANVKGVDGYTF
cdr3_nt: TGCGCCAGCAGCTTGGCCAACGTGAAGGGAGTAGATGGCTACACCTTC
v_call: TRBV5-1
j_call: TRBJ1-2
d_call: -
clone_size: -

cdr3_aa: CASSPEAGGKNIQYF
cdr3_nt: TGTGCCAGCAGCCCTGAGGCAGGGGGCAAAAACATTCAGTACTTC
v_call: TRBV6-5
j_call: TRBJ2-4
d_call: TRBD1
clone_size: -

cdr3_aa: CATSGRENTEAFF
cdr3_nt: TGTGCCACCAGCGGGCGGGAGAACACTGAAGCTTTCTTT
v_call: TRBV15
j_call: TRBJ1-1
d_call: -
clone_size: -

cdr3_aa: CASSLDLRGYTF
cdr3_nt: TGCGCCAGCAGCTTGGACCTCAGGGGCTACACCTTC
v_call: TRBV5-1
j_call: TRBJ1-2
d_call: -
clone_size: -

cdr3_aa: CASGGGQGNQPQHF
cdr3_nt: TGTGCCAGCGGGGGGGGACAGGGGAATCAGCCCCAGCATTTT
v_call: TRBV2
j_call: TRBJ1-5
d_call: TRBD1
clone_size: -

cdr3_aa: CASTQTGLAHEQYF
cdr3_nt: TGTGCCAGCACTCAAACTGGACTAGCCCACGAGCAGTACTTC
v_call: TRBV27
j_call: TRBJ2-7
d_call: TRBD2
clone_size: -

cdr3_aa: CATNDFRVGLTNEKLFF
cdr3_nt: TGTGCCACCAACGATTTCCGGGTTGGATTGACTAATGAAAAACTGTTTTTT
v_call: TRBV15
j_call: TRBJ1-4
d_call: -
clone_size: -

cdr3_aa: CASSETSGSTDTQYF
cdr3_nt: TGCGCCAGCAGTGAGACTAGCGGGTCCACAGATACGCAGTATTTT
v_call: TRBV10-1
j_call: TRBJ2-3
d_call: TRBD2
clone_size: -

cdr3_aa: CAWSVGMMRSNEKLFF
cdr3_nt: TGTGCCTGGAGTGTTGGTATGATGAGGAGTAATGAAAAACTGTTTTTT
v_call: TRBV30
j_call: TRBJ1-4
d_call: -
clone_size: -

cdr3_aa: CASSQFLAGSTDTQYF
cdr3_nt: TGTGCCAGCAGCCAATTCCTAGCGGGGTCCACAGATACGCAGTATTTT
v_call: TRBV4-2
j_call: TRBJ2-3
d_call: TRBD2
clone_size: -

cdr3_aa: CASSLFLTSYEQYF
cdr3_nt: TGTGCCAGCAGCTTATTCTTGACTTCCTACGAGCAGTACTTC
v_call: TRBV11-2
j_call: TRBJ2-7
d_call: -
clone_size: -

cdr3_aa: CAIMVAGVTYNEQFF
cdr3_nt: TGTGCCATCATGGTAGCGGGAGTAACCTACAATGAGCAGTTCTTC
v_call: TRBV10-3
j_call: TRBJ2-1
d_call: TRBD2
clone_size: once

cdr3_aa: CASSQDGTTNYEQYF
cdr3_nt: TGTGCCAGCAGCCAAGACGGGACTACCAACTACGAGCAGTACTTC
v_call: TRBV4-2
j_call: TRBJ2-7
d_call: TRBD2
clone_size: -

cdr3_aa: CASSMAGQGPDGQYF
cdr3_nt: TGCGCCAGCAGCATGGCGGGACAGGGTCCTGATGGGCAGTACTTC
v_call: TRBV5-1
j_call: TRBJ2-7
d_call: TRBD1
clone_size: -

cdr3_aa: CASSGTSGSYEQYF
cdr3_nt: TGTGCCAGCAGCGGGACTAGCGGCTCCTACGAGCAGTACTTC
v_call: TRBV2
j_call: TRBJ2-7
d_call: TRBD2
clone_size: -

cdr3_aa: CASSQDRENIQYF
cdr3_nt: TGTGCCAGCAGCCAAGATCGGGAAAACATTCAGTACTTC
v_call: TRBV4-2
j_call: TRBJ2-4
d_call: -
clone_size: -

cdr3_aa: CASSARRGQRSTEAFF
cdr3_nt: TGTGCCAGCAGTGCCCGGAGGGGGCAAAGGAGCACTGAAGCTTTCTTT
v_call: TRBV2
j_call: TRBJ1-1
d_call: TRBD1
clone_size: -

cdr3_aa: CASSPDQDYNEQFF
cdr3_nt: TGTGCCAGTAGCCCTGACCAGGACTACAATGAGCAGTTCTTC
v_call: TRBV19
j_call: TRBJ2-1
d_call: -
clone_size: few

cdr3_aa: CASSQDYNQPQHF
cdr3_nt: TGTGCCAGCAGCCAAGACTACAATCAGCCCCAGCATTTT
v_call: TRBV4-2
j_call: TRBJ1-5
d_call: -
clone_size: -

cdr3_aa: CASSLGDRISSYNEQFF
cdr3_nt: TGTGCCAGCAGCTTAGGGGACAGAATAAGCTCCTACAATGAGCAGTTCTTC
v_call: TRBV11-2
j_call: TRBJ2-1
d_call: TRBD1
clone_size: -

cdr3_aa: CASRQGQVRTEAFF
cdr3_nt: TGTGCCAGTAGGCAAGGACAGGTGCGCACTGAAGCTTTCTTT
v_call: TRBV19
j_call: TRBJ1-1
d_call: TRBD1
clone_size: few

cdr3_aa: CASSEAGRVTEAFF
cdr3_nt: TGTGCCAGCAGTGAAGCGGGCAGGGTAACTGAAGCTTTCTTT
v_call: TRBV2
j_call: TRBJ1-1
d_call: -
clone_size: -

cdr3_aa: CASTSVPGEEQYF
cdr3_nt: TGTGCCAGCACTAGCGTCCCGGGGGAGGAGCAGTACTTC
v_call: TRBV25-1
j_call: TRBJ2-7
d_call: -
clone_size: few

cdr3_aa: CATTGLSGNTIYF
cdr3_nt: TGCGCCACCACAGGGTTAAGTGGAAACACCATATATTTT
v_call: TRBV10-2
j_call: TRBJ1-3
d_call: -
clone_size: -

cdr3_aa: CASSLAGISYEQYF
cdr3_nt: TGTGCCAGCAGCTTGGCGGGGATCTCCTACGAGCAGTACTTC
v_call: TRBV5-6
j_call: TRBJ2-7
d_call: -
clone_size: -

cdr3_aa: CASSQDRPAGELFF
cdr3_nt: TGTGCCAGCAGCCAAGATCGTCCGGCCGGGGAGCTGTTTTTT
v_call: TRBV4-2
j_call: TRBJ2-2
d_call: -
clone_size: once

cdr3_aa: CASSNRDRNYEQYF
cdr3_nt: TGTGCCAGTAGTAACCGGGACAGGAACTACGAGCAGTACTTC
v_call: TRBV19
j_call: TRBJ2-7
d_call: TRBD1
clone_size: -